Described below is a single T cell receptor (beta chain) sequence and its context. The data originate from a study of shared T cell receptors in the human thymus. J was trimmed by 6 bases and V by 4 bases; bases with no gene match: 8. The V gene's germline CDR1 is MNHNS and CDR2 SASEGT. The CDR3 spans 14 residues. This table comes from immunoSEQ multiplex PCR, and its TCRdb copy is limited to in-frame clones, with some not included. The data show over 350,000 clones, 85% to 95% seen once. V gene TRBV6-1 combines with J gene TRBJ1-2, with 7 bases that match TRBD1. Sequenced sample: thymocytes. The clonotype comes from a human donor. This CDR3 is CASSGLQGCNGYTF. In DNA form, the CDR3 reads TGTGCCAGCAGTGGCCTACAGGGGTGTAATGGCTACACCTTC.